A selection of T cell receptor beta chains follows, all from one sample in a study of blood T cell repertoires in COVID-19. Only in-frame clones appear in the TCRdb table, and some are missing; sequencing was by immunoSEQ multiplex PCR. In the table there are almost 70,000 clones, roughly nine tenths of which are singletons. The sequenced sample consisted of peripheral blood. The receptors here all came from a woman in her forties or fifties with active COVID-19. Each CDR3 is given with its conserved first and last residue. Each record gives: clone size, V gene, D gene, J gene, CDR3 DNA, CDR3 protein. D genes are given only for firm matches. Clone size is shown for a subset of rows, as once, few, many or a class of expanded clone.

clone_size: .
v_call: TRBV14
d_call: TRBD2
j_call: TRBJ2-7
cdr3_nt: TGTGCCAGTACCGAGGCGGGAGCTGCTTGGTACGAGCAGTACTTC
cdr3_aa: CASTEAGAAWYEQYF

clone_size: .
v_call: TRBV5-6
d_call: TRBD1
j_call: TRBJ1-5
cdr3_nt: TGTGCCAGCAGCGGGGGACAGGGGCCTCAGCCCCAGCATTTT
cdr3_aa: CASSGGQGPQPQHF

clone_size: .
v_call: TRBV2
d_call: TRBD1
j_call: TRBJ1-6
cdr3_nt: TGTGCCAGCTATTCAGGGACAGACTATAATTCACCCCTCCACTTT
cdr3_aa: CASYSGTDYNSPLHF

clone_size: .
v_call: TRBV10-3
d_call: .
j_call: TRBJ1-1
cdr3_nt: TGTGCCATCAGAATGAGGGGGTCCGGGTACAACACTGAAGCTTTCTTT
cdr3_aa: CAIRMRGSGYNTEAFF

clone_size: .
v_call: TRBV5-1
d_call: .
j_call: TRBJ2-7
cdr3_nt: TGCGCCAGCAGCTTGCATTCGGAGGGAACCTACGAGCAGTACTTC
cdr3_aa: CASSLHSEGTYEQYF

clone_size: .
v_call: TRBV19
d_call: .
j_call: TRBJ1-1
cdr3_nt: TGTGCCAGTAGTATAGACATCAGGTGGCAGGGCTCTGAAGCTTTCTTT
cdr3_aa: CASSIDIRWQGSEAFF

clone_size: .
v_call: TRBV27
d_call: .
j_call: TRBJ2-1
cdr3_nt: TGTGCCAGCAGTTTATCAGGTCGGGAAGCCTACAATGAGCAGTTCTTC
cdr3_aa: CASSLSGREAYNEQFF

clone_size: .
v_call: TRBV5-6
d_call: .
j_call: TRBJ1-3
cdr3_nt: TGTGCCAGCAGCCCGCTATCGGACGGGAGAAACACCATATATTTT
cdr3_aa: CASSPLSDGRNTIYF

clone_size: .
v_call: TRBV29-1
d_call: TRBD1
j_call: TRBJ2-2
cdr3_nt: TGCAGCGTTGAAGTAGAGGACAGGGGGCGGACCGGGGAGCTGTTTTTT
cdr3_aa: CSVEVEDRGRTGELFF

clone_size: .
v_call: TRBV19
d_call: .
j_call: TRBJ1-2
cdr3_nt: TGTGCCAGTAGTATATGGCAGGGCGACTATGGCTACACCTTC
cdr3_aa: CASSIWQGDYGYTF

clone_size: .
v_call: TRBV7-9
d_call: TRBD2
j_call: TRBJ2-7
cdr3_nt: TGTGCCAGCAGCTTAAGCGGGAGTGTCAGCTACGAGCAGTACTTC
cdr3_aa: CASSLSGSVSYEQYF

clone_size: .
v_call: TRBV5-1
d_call: .
j_call: TRBJ1-2
cdr3_nt: TGCGCCAGCAGCTTAGACACTAACTATGGCTACACCTTC
cdr3_aa: CASSLDTNYGYTF

clone_size: .
v_call: TRBV5-1
d_call: .
j_call: TRBJ2-3
cdr3_nt: TGCGCCAGCAGCATGGGGAGCGGAGCTGGTGTAGATACGCAGTATTTT
cdr3_aa: CASSMGSGAGVDTQYF

clone_size: few
v_call: TRBV27
d_call: .
j_call: TRBJ1-3
cdr3_nt: TGTGCCAGCAGTTTATCGTGGGGCCCCGAGAGGTGGGGAAACACCATATATTTT
cdr3_aa: CASSLSWGPERWGNTIYF

clone_size: .
v_call: TRBV5-1
d_call: .
j_call: TRBJ2-7
cdr3_nt: TGCGCCAGCAGCGTGCAAACCACAGCTGTCTACGAGCAGTACTTC
cdr3_aa: CASSVQTTAVYEQYF

clone_size: once
v_call: TRBV4-2
d_call: .
j_call: TRBJ2-1
cdr3_nt: TGTGCCAGCAGCCCCACAGTGGGAGTAGAGCAGTTCTTC
cdr3_aa: CASSPTVGVEQFF

clone_size: .
v_call: TRBV27
d_call: .
j_call: TRBJ2-7
cdr3_nt: TGTGCCAGCAGTTTATTGGGCAGGCCAACCTACGAGCAGTACTTC
cdr3_aa: CASSLLGRPTYEQYF

clone_size: once
v_call: TRBV5-1
d_call: .
j_call: TRBJ1-1
cdr3_nt: TGCGCCAGCAGCGGACAGTTAAACACTGAAGCTTTCTTT
cdr3_aa: CASSGQLNTEAFF

clone_size: .
v_call: TRBV6-6
d_call: TRBD2
j_call: TRBJ2-7
cdr3_nt: TGTGCCAGCAGTCCCGGGACTAGCGGGAGGAACGAGCAGTACTTC
cdr3_aa: CASSPGTSGRNEQYF

clone_size: .
v_call: TRBV5-1
d_call: .
j_call: TRBJ2-1
cdr3_nt: TGCGCCAGCAGCCCTCAGGGTTACAATGAGCAGTTCTTC
cdr3_aa: CASSPQGYNEQFF

clone_size: .
v_call: TRBV6-5
d_call: .
j_call: TRBJ2-1
cdr3_nt: TGTGCCAGCACTCCCGTACACTCCTACAATGAGCAGTTCTTC
cdr3_aa: CASTPVHSYNEQFF

clone_size: .
v_call: TRBV7-2
d_call: TRBD2
j_call: TRBJ2-7
cdr3_nt: TGTGCCAGCAGCTTACAGCCTAGCGGAACTCAGTACTTC
cdr3_aa: CASSLQPSGTQYF

clone_size: .
v_call: TRBV5-1
d_call: TRBD2
j_call: TRBJ2-1
cdr3_nt: TGCGCCAGCAGCGCCGCTAGCGGGAGTAGTAATGAGCAGTTCTTC
cdr3_aa: CASSAASGSSNEQFF

clone_size: .
v_call: TRBV28
d_call: TRBD1
j_call: TRBJ1-1
cdr3_nt: TGTGCCAGCAGTTTAGGTGGGGCAGGGGGCCAGGACGGCACTGAAGCTTTCTTT
cdr3_aa: CASSLGGAGGQDGTEAFF

clone_size: .
v_call: TRBV7-3
d_call: TRBD1
j_call: TRBJ1-1
cdr3_nt: TGTGCCAGCAGCTTAATGGGGACAGGGGTGGGGACTGAAGCTTTCTTT
cdr3_aa: CASSLMGTGVGTEAFF

clone_size: .
v_call: TRBV10-3
d_call: TRBD2
j_call: TRBJ2-1
cdr3_nt: TGTGCCATCAGTGAGTCCCGCGGGACTAGCGGGCACTACAATGAGCAGTTCTTC
cdr3_aa: CAISESRGTSGHYNEQFF

clone_size: .
v_call: TRBV5-6
d_call: TRBD2
j_call: TRBJ2-5
cdr3_nt: TGTGCCAGCAGCTTGATGCGGGAGAGAATAGGAGAGACCCAGTACTTC
cdr3_aa: CASSLMRERIGETQYF

clone_size: .
v_call: TRBV7-9
d_call: .
j_call: TRBJ2-4
cdr3_nt: TGTGCCAGCAGCTTAACGCGGGCGGGCCTTCTAGCCAAAAACATTCAGTACTTC
cdr3_aa: CASSLTRAGLLAKNIQYF

clone_size: once
v_call: TRBV5-6
d_call: TRBD1
j_call: TRBJ1-4
cdr3_nt: TGTGCCAGCAGCTTGGGGGGGACAGGCGAGGAAAAACTGTTTTTT
cdr3_aa: CASSLGGTGEEKLFF

clone_size: .
v_call: TRBV10-2
d_call: TRBD2
j_call: TRBJ2-7
cdr3_nt: TGCGCCAGCAGTGGGGCGGGAGAAACCTACTACGAGCAGTACTTC
cdr3_aa: CASSGAGETYYEQYF

clone_size: .
v_call: TRBV6-6
d_call: .
j_call: TRBJ1-5
cdr3_nt: TGTGCCAGCAGTTACTCTCCGGAGAGGTACAATCAGCCCCAGCATTTT
cdr3_aa: CASSYSPERYNQPQHF

clone_size: once
v_call: TRBV19
d_call: TRBD1
j_call: TRBJ1-2
cdr3_nt: TGTGCCAGTAGTATAGCTGTGACAGGGTTTGGCTACACCTTC
cdr3_aa: CASSIAVTGFGYTF

clone_size: .
v_call: TRBV30
d_call: TRBD2
j_call: TRBJ2-3
cdr3_nt: TGTGCCTGGAGTCCGTGGCGGGGGGTGACAGATACGCAGTATTTT
cdr3_aa: CAWSPWRGVTDTQYF

clone_size: once
v_call: TRBV7-2
d_call: .
j_call: TRBJ2-3
cdr3_nt: TGTGCCAGCAGCAAAGACACAGGCACAGATACGCAGTATTTT
cdr3_aa: CASSKDTGTDTQYF

clone_size: .
v_call: TRBV27
d_call: TRBD2
j_call: TRBJ2-3
cdr3_nt: TGTGCCAGCTTTACTCAGCGGGACGCGCAGTATTTT
cdr3_aa: CASFTQRDAQYF

clone_size: .
v_call: TRBV28
d_call: .
j_call: TRBJ2-1
cdr3_nt: TGTGCCAGCAGTCCTATAGCGGACCCCTCCTACAATGAGCAGTTCTTC
cdr3_aa: CASSPIADPSYNEQFF

clone_size: .
v_call: TRBV5-1
d_call: .
j_call: TRBJ1-4
cdr3_nt: TGCGCCAGCAGCTTGACAGCAACTAATGAAAAACTGTTTTTT
cdr3_aa: CASSLTATNEKLFF

clone_size: once
v_call: TRBV7-9
d_call: TRBD2
j_call: TRBJ2-5
cdr3_nt: TGTGCCAGCAGCTTAAGCCCCCCGGGACTAGCGGGAGGGTCCAATAATCAATACTTC
cdr3_aa: CASSLSPPGLAGGSNNQYF

clone_size: .
v_call: TRBV29-1
d_call: TRBD2
j_call: TRBJ2-1
cdr3_nt: TGCAGCGCCGGGACTAGCGGGAGATTGTACTCCTACAATGAGCAGTTCTTC
cdr3_aa: CSAGTSGRLYSYNEQFF

clone_size: .
v_call: TRBV19
d_call: .
j_call: TRBJ2-3
cdr3_nt: TGTGCCAGTAGTATGGATCGGAGCCTCCGGGGAGATACGCAGTATTTT
cdr3_aa: CASSMDRSLRGDTQYF

clone_size: .
v_call: TRBV4-1
d_call: TRBD1
j_call: TRBJ1-4
cdr3_nt: TGCGCCAGCAGTTTCGCAGGGGGCTCGGGAAAACTGTTTTTT
cdr3_aa: CASSFAGGSGKLFF

clone_size: .
v_call: TRBV5-6
d_call: .
j_call: TRBJ2-1
cdr3_nt: TGTGCCAGCAGCCGAATAGCCGGACTGGGAGGTGAGAATGAGCAGTTCTTC
cdr3_aa: CASSRIAGLGGENEQFF

clone_size: .
v_call: TRBV19
d_call: .
j_call: TRBJ2-7
cdr3_nt: TGTGCCAGTAGGACTCAGGGGCAGGGGTCCTACGAGCAGTACTTC
cdr3_aa: CASRTQGQGSYEQYF

clone_size: .
v_call: TRBV7-6
d_call: TRBD1
j_call: TRBJ1-1
cdr3_nt: TGTGCCAGCGGCCCGGGAGGACAGGGATCTAGCACTGAAGCTTTCTTT
cdr3_aa: CASGPGGQGSSTEAFF

clone_size: .
v_call: TRBV5-1
d_call: TRBD1
j_call: TRBJ1-4
cdr3_nt: TGCGCCAGCAGCGATCCGACAGGGGCTAATGAAAAACTGTTTTTT
cdr3_aa: CASSDPTGANEKLFF

clone_size: .
v_call: TRBV5-1
d_call: TRBD1
j_call: TRBJ1-2
cdr3_nt: TGCGCCAGCAGCTCCGGACAGGGAGAGGTATATGGCTACACCTTC
cdr3_aa: CASSSGQGEVYGYTF

clone_size: .
v_call: TRBV2
d_call: .
j_call: TRBJ2-1
cdr3_nt: TGTGCCAGCAGTGAGGGCCGAGGGTACAATGAGCAGTTCTTC
cdr3_aa: CASSEGRGYNEQFF

clone_size: .
v_call: TRBV30
d_call: .
j_call: TRBJ2-7
cdr3_nt: TGTGCCTGGACCCACGGCGGGTCTACCTACGAGCAGTACTTC
cdr3_aa: CAWTHGGSTYEQYF

clone_size: .
v_call: TRBV7-6
d_call: .
j_call: TRBJ2-7
cdr3_nt: TGTGCCAGCAGCTTAGACAGGGTGAACGAGCAGTACTTC
cdr3_aa: CASSLDRVNEQYF

clone_size: .
v_call: TRBV5-1
d_call: TRBD2
j_call: TRBJ2-5
cdr3_nt: TGCGCCAGCAGCCGCGAGCGGGGCGCGGGGCAAGAGACCCAGTACTTC
cdr3_aa: CASSRERGAGQETQYF

clone_size: .
v_call: TRBV10-2
d_call: .
j_call: TRBJ2-5
cdr3_nt: TGCGCCAGCAGTGGATTGGGGCACCAAGAGACCCAGTACTTC
cdr3_aa: CASSGLGHQETQYF

clone_size: .
v_call: TRBV19
d_call: TRBD2
j_call: TRBJ2-7
cdr3_nt: TGTGCCAGTAGTAACCCTAGCGGGAGGATCGAGCAGTACTTC
cdr3_aa: CASSNPSGRIEQYF